Shown below are 14 T cell receptor beta chains from a single sample sequenced in a study of CD8 T cells in Susac syndrome. cDNA came from roughly 0.53 to 1 ug RNA primed by random hexamers. TCRdb reprocessed the immunoSEQ multiplex PCR reads with MiXCR, giving one entry per CDR3 protein. This repertoire shows around 150,000 distinct CDR3 sequences, roughly 94% found once; its top ten account for 0.14%. The sequencing input was CD4+ T cells from PBMCs. The receptors shown here come from a human donor with Susac syndrome.

The rearrangement links TRBV12-3 or TRBV12-4 to TRBJ2-6; TRBD1 matches at 7 bases. CDR3 length equals 14 residues. V was clipped by 6 bases and J by 4 bases; unmatched bases: 3. The CDR3 region has the DNA TGTGCCAGCAGGACAGGGACCGGGGCCAACGTCCTGACTTTC. Translated, it gives CASRTGTGANVLTF.

The chain has TRBV30 and TRBJ2-7; 7 nucleotides agree with TRBD2. V shed 7 bases, J shed 3 bases, and the junction held 9 bases outside the gene matches. Germline V gene sequence: CDR1 GTSNPN, CDR2 SVGIG (reference sequence). The CDR3 extends over 13 amino acids. The CDR3 sequence: CASKAGPDYEQYF. In DNA, the CDR3 is TGTGCCTCGAAAGCGGGGCCAGACTACGAGCAGTACTTC. Based on the CDR3 plus reference TRBV30 and TRBJ2-7, the full variable domain is SQTIHQWPATLVQPVGSPLSLECTVEGTSNPNLYWYRQAAGRGLQLLFYSVGIGQISSEVPQNLSASRPQDRQFILSSKKLLLSDSGFYLCASKAGPDYEQYFGPGTRLTVT.

The V and J genes are TRBV12-3 or TRBV12-4 and TRBJ2-2; maybe TRBD2 (6 bases). This CDR3 region has 12 residues. Deletions cut 6 bases from V and 5 bases from J, with 7 bases between. In DNA, the CDR3 is TGTGCCAGCAGCCGGGGGACCGGGGAGCTGTTTTTT. Translating gives CASSRGTGELFF.

The chain combines TRBV20-1 with TRBJ2-7; TRBD1 agrees at 9 bases. Germline V CDR1 and CDR2: DFQATT, SNEGSKA (reference sequence). The junction had 5 bases not matched to a gene; V was cut back by 5 bases and J by 3 bases. The CDR3 is 13 amino acids. The CDR3: CSAWDRASYEQYF. For the CDR3, the DNA is TGCAGTGCTTGGGACAGGGCAAGCTACGAGCAGTACTTC.

This rearrangement joins TRBV20-1 to TRBJ2-1; 9 bases align to TRBD2. Germline CDR1 reads DFQATT; CDR2 reads SNEGSKA (reference sequence). This CDR3 contains 13 residues. With 5 bases clipped from V and 8 bases from J, the junction kept 7 bases outside the gene matches. CDR3 in amino acids: CSAERGAVDEQFF. DNA of the CDR3: TGCAGTGCTGAGCGGGGGGCTGTCGATGAGCAGTTCTTC.

The chain couples TRBV15 to TRBJ2-3, with 8 positions matching TRBD1. The length of the CDR3 is 13 residues. J gave up 4 bases and V 8 bases, and 5 bases lay outside the gene matches. Germline V gene sequence: CDR1 LNHNV, CDR2 YYDKDF (reference sequence). In nucleotides, the CDR3 is TGTGCCACCCATACAGGGGGAGCAGATACGCAGTATTTT. Protein: CATHTGGADTQYF.

This sequence joins TRBV20-1 and TRBJ2-2, with D hard to call. Trimming took 4 bases from V and 0 from J, leaving 3 bases between them. CDR3 size: 12 residues. Per germline, CDR1 DFQATT and CDR2 SNEGSKA (reference sequence). The CDR3 coding sequence is TGCAGTGCTACCACGAACACCGGGGAGCTGTTTTTT. Translated: CSATTNTGELFF.

This clonotype has only one observation. This sequence joins TRBV5-4 and TRBJ2-7; 7 nucleotides align to TRBD1. Germline V gene sequence: CDR1 SGHNT, CDR2 YYREEE (reference sequence). Germline trimming cut 0 bases from V and 1 base from J; bases unmatched to any gene: 4. CDR3 length equals 15 residues. CDR3 sequence reads: CASSLGGQASYEQYF. DNA of the CDR3: TGTGCCAGCAGCTTGGGCGGACAGGCTTCCTACGAGCAGTACTTC.

This chain connects TRBV28 to TRBJ1-1; a possible D gene is TRBD1 (5 bases). The V gene lost 6 bases and the J gene lost 1 base, with 12 bases spanning the gap. From germline, CDR1 is MDHEN and CDR2 SYDVKM. This CDR3 has 14 amino acids. The CDR3 bases are TGTGCCAGCAGCCTATCCGGGGGGAACACTGAAGCTTTCTTT. Amino acids: CASSLSGGNTEAFF.

V is TRBV30 and J is TRBJ1-2; weak D call: TRBD1 (6 bases). This CDR3 contains 13 residues. Trimming took off 0 bases at V and 7 bases at J, with 12 bases between the two ends. Germline assignment: CDR1 GTSNPN and CDR2 SVGIG (reference sequence). CDR3 region: CAWSVAAGVGYTF. CDR3 nucleotides: TGTGCCTGGAGTGTGGCGGCAGGGGTTGGCTACACCTTC. The full variable domain, in which reference TRBV30 and TRBJ1-2 provide the parts outside the CDR3, is SQTIHQWPATLVQPVGSPLSLECTVEGTSNPNLYWYRQAAGRGLQLLFYSVGIGQISSEVPQNLSASRPQDRQFILSSKKLLLSDSGFYLCAWSVAAGVGYTFGSGTRLTVV.

The chain carries TRBV28 and TRBJ1-1; D not certain. Germline V lookup: CDR1 MDHEN, CDR2 SYDVKM. This CDR3 has 12 amino acids. V was clipped by 2 bases and J by 6 bases, with 7 bases between them. This CDR3 is CASSLGYPEAFF. The DNA of the CDR3 is TGTGCCAGCAGTTTAGGGTACCCTGAAGCTTTCTTT.

The V gene is TRBV11-1, the J gene TRBJ1-2, with 9 bases fitting TRBD1. V shed 5 bases, J shed 4 bases, and the junction held 8 bases outside the gene matches. The germline CDR1 and CDR2 sequences are SGHAT and FQDESV (reference sequence). The CDR3 loop spans 15 amino acids. The CDR3 is CASSRDRASIYGYTF. In nucleotides, the CDR3 is TGTGCCAGCAGCCGGGACAGGGCCAGCATCTATGGCTACACCTTC.

This chain links TRBV20-1 with TRBJ1-5, with D tentatively TRBD1 (6 bases). The germline V and J ends were trimmed by 3 bases and 7 bases, with 10 bases remaining between them. CDR1 and CDR2 from the germline V gene are DFQATT and SNEGSKA (reference sequence). The CDR3 spans 12 residues. CDR3 in amino acids: CSARTGGQPQHF. DNA of the CDR3: TGCAGTGCTAGGACAGGTGGGCAGCCCCAGCATTTT.

V gene TRBV29-1 combines with J gene TRBJ2-3, with 14 positions matching TRBD2. This CDR3 contains 15 residues. With 3 bases clipped from V and 3 bases from J, the junction kept 2 bases outside the gene matches. Germline CDR1 and CDR2: SQVTM and ANQGSEA. CDR3 sequence (DNA): TGCAGCGTTGAGAGGACTAGCGGGAGGACAGATACGCAGTATTTT. Its protein is CSVERTSGRTDTQYF.